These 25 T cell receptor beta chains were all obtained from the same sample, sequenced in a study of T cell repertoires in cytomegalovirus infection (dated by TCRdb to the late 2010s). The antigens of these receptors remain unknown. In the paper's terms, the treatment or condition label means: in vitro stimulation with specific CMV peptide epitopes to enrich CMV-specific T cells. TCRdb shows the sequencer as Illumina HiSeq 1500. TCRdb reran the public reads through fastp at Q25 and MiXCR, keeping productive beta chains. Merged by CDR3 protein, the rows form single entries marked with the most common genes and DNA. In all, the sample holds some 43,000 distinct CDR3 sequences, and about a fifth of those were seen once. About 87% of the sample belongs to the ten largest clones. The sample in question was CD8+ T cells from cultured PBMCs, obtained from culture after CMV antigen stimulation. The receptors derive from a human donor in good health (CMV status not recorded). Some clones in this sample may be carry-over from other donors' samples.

The CDR3 protein is CASSLRRKGSYEQYF. For the CDR3, the DNA is TGTGCCAGCAGCTTAAGGAGGAAGGGTTCCTACGAGCAGTACTTC. The chain joins TRBV7-3 to TRBJ2-7; D might be TRBD2 (5 bases). CDR1 is SGHTA, CDR2 FQGTGA, per germline. The CDR3 is 15 amino acids. V was shortened by 1 base and J by 1 base, with 11 bases between the two germline ends.

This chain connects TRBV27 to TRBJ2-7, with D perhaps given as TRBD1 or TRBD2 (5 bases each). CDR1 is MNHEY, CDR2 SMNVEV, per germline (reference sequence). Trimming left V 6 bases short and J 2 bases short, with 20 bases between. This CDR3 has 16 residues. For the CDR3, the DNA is TGTGCCAGCAGCCTTTCCCCCGGGACGACCCCCTACGAGCAGTACTTC. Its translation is CASSLSPGTTPYEQYF.

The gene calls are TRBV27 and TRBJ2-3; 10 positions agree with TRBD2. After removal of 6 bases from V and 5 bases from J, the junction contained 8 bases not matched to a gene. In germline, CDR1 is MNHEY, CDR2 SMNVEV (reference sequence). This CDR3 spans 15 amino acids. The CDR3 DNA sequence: TGTGCCAGCAGACAAGCGGGGGGGCCGATAGATACGCAGTATTTT. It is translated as CASRQAGGPIDTQYF.

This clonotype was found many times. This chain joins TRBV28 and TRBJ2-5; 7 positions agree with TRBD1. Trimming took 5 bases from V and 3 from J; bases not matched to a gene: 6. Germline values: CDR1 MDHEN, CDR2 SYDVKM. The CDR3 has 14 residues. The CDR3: CASSLGTVKETQYF. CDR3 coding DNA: TGTGCCAGCAGTCTGGGGACAGTGAAAGAGACCCAGTACTTC.

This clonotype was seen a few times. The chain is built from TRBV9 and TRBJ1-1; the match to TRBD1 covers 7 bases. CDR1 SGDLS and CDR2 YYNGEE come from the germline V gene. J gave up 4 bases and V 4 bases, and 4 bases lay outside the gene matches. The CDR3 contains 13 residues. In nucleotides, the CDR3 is TGTGCCAGCAGCTTAGGGACAGCCACTGAAGCTTTCTTT. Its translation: CASSLGTATEAFF.

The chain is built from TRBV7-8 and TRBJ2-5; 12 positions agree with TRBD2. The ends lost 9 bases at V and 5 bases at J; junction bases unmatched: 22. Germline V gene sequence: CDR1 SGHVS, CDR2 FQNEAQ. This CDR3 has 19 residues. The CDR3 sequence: CASTLHPTSGRRHGETQYF. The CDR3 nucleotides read TGTGCCAGTACCCTTCACCCCACTAGCGGGAGGCGCCATGGGGAGACCCAGTACTTC. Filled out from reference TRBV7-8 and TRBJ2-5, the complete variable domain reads GAGVSQSPRYKVAKRGQDVALRCDPISGHVSLFWYQQALGQGPEFLTYFQNEAQLDKSGLPSDRFFAERPEGSVSTLKIQRTQQEDSAVYLCASTLHPTSGRRHGETQYFGPGTRLLVL.

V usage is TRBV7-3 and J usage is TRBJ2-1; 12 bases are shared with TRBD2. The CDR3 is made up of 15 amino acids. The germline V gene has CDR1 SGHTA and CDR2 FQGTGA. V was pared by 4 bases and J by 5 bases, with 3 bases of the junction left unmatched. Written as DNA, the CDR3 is TGTGCCAGCAGCTCAGGACTAGCGGGAAACAATGAGCAGTTCTTC. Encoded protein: CASSSGLAGNNEQFF.

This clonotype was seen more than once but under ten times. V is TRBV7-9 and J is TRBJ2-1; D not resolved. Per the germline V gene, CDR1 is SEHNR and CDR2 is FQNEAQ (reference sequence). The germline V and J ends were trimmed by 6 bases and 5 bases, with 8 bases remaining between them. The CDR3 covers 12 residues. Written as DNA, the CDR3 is TGTGCCAGCAGGCACGCCAACAATGAGCAGTTCTTC. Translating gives CASRHANNEQFF.

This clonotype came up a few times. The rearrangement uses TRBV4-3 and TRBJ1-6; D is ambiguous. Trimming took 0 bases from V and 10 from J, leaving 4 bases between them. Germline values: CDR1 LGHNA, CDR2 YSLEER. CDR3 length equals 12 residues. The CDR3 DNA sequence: TGCGCCAGCAGCCAAGATCCATCACCCCTCCACTTT. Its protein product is CASSQDPSPLHF.

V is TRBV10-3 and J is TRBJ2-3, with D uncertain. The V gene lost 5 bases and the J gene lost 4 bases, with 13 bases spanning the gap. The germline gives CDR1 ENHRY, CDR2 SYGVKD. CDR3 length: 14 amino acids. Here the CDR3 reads CAISHEVGADTQYF. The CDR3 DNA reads TGTGCCATCAGTCACGAGGTTGGTGCAGATACGCAGTATTTT.

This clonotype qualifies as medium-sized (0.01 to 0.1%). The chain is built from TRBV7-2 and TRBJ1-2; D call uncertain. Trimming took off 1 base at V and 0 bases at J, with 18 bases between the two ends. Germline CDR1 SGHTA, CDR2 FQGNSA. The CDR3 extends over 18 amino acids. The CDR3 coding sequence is TGTGCCAGCAGCTTAGGATTAGGGTTCGAGGTCGCTAACTATGGCTACACCTTC. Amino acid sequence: CASSLGLGFEVANYGYTF. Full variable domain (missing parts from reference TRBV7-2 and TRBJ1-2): GAGVSQSPSNKVTEKGKDVELRCDPISGHTALYWYRQSLGQGLEFLIYFQGNSAPDKSGLPSDRFSAERTGGSVSTLTIQRTQQEDSAVYLCASSLGLGFEVANYGYTFGSGTRLTVV.

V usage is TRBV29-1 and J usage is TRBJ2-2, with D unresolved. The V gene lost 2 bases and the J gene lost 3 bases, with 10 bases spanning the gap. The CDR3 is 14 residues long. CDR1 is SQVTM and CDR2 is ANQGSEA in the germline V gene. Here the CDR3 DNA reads TGCAGCGTTGAACCCCGGGTCGACACCGGGGAGCTGTTTTTT. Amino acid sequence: CSVEPRVDTGELFF.

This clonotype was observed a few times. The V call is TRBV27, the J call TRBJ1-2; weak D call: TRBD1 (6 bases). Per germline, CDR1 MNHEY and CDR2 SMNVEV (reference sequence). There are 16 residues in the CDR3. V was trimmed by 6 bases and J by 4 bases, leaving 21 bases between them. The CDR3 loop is CASRVGTSRRSYGYTF. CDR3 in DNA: TGTGCCAGCAGGGTCGGGACAAGTCGGAGGAGCTATGGCTACACCTTC.

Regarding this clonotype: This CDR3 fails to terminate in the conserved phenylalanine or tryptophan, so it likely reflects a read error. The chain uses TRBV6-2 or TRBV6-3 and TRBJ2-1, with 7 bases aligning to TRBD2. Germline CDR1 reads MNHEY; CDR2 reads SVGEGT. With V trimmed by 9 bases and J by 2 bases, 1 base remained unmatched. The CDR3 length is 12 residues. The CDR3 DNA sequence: TGTGCCAGTACTAGCGCCTACAATGAGCAGTTCTTA. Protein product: CASTSAYNEQFL.

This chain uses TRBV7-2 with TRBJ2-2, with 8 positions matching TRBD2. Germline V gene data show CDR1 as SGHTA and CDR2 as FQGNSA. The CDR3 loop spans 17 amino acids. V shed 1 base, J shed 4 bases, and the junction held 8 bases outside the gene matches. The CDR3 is CASSLEELAGLTGELFF. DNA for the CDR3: TGTGCCAGCAGCTTAGAGGAGCTAGCGGGCCTCACCGGGGAGCTGTTTTTT. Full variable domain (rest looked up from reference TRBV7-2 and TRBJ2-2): GAGVSQSPSNKVTEKGKDVELRCDPISGHTALYWYRQSLGQGLEFLIYFQGNSAPDKSGLPSDRFSAERTGGSVSTLTIQRTQQEDSAVYLCASSLEELAGLTGELFFGEGSRLTVL.

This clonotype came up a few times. For the CDR3, the DNA is TGTGCCAGCAGCTCGCTAGCGGGACGCTCCTACAATGAGCAGTTCTTC. This codes for CASSSLAGRSYNEQFF. This chain uses TRBV7-8 with TRBJ2-1, with 9 bases matching TRBD2. Per germline, CDR1 SGHVS and CDR2 FQNEAQ. The CDR3 totals 16 residues. Germline trimming cut 4 bases from V and 0 bases from J; bases unmatched to any gene: 4.

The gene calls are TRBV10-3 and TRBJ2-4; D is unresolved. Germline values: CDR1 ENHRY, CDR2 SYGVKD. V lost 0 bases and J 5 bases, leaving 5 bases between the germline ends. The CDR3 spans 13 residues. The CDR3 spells CAISESSQNIQYF. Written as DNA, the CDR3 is TGTGCCATCAGTGAGTCCAGTCAAAACATTCAGTACTTC.

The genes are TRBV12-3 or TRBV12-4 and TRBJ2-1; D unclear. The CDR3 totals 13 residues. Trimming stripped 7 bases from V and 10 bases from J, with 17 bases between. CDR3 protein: CASIPPGDNEQFF. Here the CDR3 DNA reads TGTGCCAGCATCCCCCCTGGGGATAACGAGCAGTTCTTC.

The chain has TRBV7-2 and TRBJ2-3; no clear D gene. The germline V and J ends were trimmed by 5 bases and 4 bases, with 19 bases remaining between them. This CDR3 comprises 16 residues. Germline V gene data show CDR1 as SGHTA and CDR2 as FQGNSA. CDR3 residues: CASSPRRPPPPDTQYF. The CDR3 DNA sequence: TGTGCCAGCAGCCCTAGAAGGCCCCCTCCCCCAGATACGCAGTATTTT.

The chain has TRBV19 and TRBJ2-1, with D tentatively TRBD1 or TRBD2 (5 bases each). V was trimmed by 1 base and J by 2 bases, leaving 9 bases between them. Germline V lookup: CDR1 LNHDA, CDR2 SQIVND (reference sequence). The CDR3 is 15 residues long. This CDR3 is CASSIGQGPYNEQFF. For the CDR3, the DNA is TGTGCCAGTAGTATAGGTCAGGGACCCTACAATGAGCAGTTCTTC.

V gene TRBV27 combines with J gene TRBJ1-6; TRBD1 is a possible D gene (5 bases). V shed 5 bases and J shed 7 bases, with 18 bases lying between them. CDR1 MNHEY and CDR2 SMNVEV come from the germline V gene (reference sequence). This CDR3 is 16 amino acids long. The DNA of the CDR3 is TGTGCCAGCAGTCCGGGACTTCCGTGGGTGAATTCACCCCTCCACTTT. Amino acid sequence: CASSPGLPWVNSPLHF.

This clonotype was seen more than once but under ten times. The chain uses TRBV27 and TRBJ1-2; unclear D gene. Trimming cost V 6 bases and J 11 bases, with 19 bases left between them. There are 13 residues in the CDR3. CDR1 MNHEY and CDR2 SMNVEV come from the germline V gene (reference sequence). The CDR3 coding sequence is TGTGCCAGCAGCCCGGGCGGAGGAAGAAGGTACACCTTC. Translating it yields CASSPGGGRRYTF.

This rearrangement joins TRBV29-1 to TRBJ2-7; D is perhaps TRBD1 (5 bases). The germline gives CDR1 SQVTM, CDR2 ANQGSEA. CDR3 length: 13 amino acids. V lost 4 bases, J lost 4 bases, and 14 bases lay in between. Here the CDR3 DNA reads TGCAGCGTTGGCAAGGGGATGGGGTACGAGCAGTACTTC. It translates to CSVGKGMGYEQYF.

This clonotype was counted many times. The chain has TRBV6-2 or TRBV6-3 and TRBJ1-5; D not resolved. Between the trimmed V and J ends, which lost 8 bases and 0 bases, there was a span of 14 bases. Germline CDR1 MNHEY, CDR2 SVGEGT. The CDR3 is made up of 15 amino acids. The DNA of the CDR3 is TGTGCCAGCGGAGCCTCGACGGATAGCAATCAGCCCCAGCATTTT. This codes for CASGASTDSNQPQHF.

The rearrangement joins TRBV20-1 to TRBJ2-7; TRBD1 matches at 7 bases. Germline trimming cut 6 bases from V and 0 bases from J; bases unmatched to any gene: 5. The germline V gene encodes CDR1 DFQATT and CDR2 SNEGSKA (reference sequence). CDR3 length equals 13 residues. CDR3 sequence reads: CSARTGASYEQYF. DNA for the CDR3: TGCAGTGCCCGGACAGGCGCCTCCTACGAGCAGTACTTC.